This T cell receptor beta chain was sequenced in a study of OX40 agonist ivuxolimab in advanced cancers. The wider study: At 0.01 to 10 mg/kg, ivuxolimab was administered intravenously to patients every 2 weeks. The eligibility criteria allowed prior anti-PD-1, anti-PD-L1 or anti-CTLA-4 therapy, and about 40% had some.

Trimming took off 2 bases at V and 8 bases at J, with 10 bases between the two ends. The CDR3 is made up of 13 amino acids. The germline V gene encodes CDR1 ENHRY and CDR2 SYGVKD. Produced via immunoSEQ multiplex PCR; TCRdb's table is partial and in-frame only. The sample lists 90,000 to 100,000 clones, roughly 89% occurring once. The V call is TRBV10-3, the J call TRBJ1-5; unclear D gene. The sample was CD4+ or CD8+ T cells sorted from blood, taken in a trial of the OX40 agonist ivuxolimab. This clonotype originated in an adult with an advanced solid tumor such as melanoma, head and neck, liver or kidney cancer. CDR3 sequence reads: CAISEVPQEPQHF. DNA for the CDR3: TGTGCCATCAGTGAGGTTCCTCAGGAGCCCCAGCATTTT.